Each of the 21 T cell receptor beta chains below was sequenced from the same sample in a study of vaccination effects on CD4 cells after COVID-19. Before sequencing, viral peptide pools were used by the ViraFEST assay to expand antigen-specific CD4+ T cells. Following a roughly 11-day culture, CD4+ T cells were purified. According to the study, vaccine recipients showed no prior SARS-CoV-2 infection and negative nucleocapsid antibodies. Clones were sequenced by immunoSEQ multiplex PCR, and TCRdb holds only the in-frame ones, with some missing. Among 71,000 or so clones listed, approximately 70% were seen once. These receptors' targets are unknown. The source was CD4+ T cells from PBMCs cultured with HCoV-OC43 spike peptides, collected before COVID-19 vaccination. Documented subset: HCoV-OC43 spike overlapping peptide pool stimulation. The receptor source for this set is a human donor who received a COVID-19 vaccine.

The J gene is TRBJ2-7, the V gene TRBV7-2; the D gene is possibly TRBD1 (5 bases). Looked up from germline, CDR1 is SGHTA and CDR2 is FQGNSA. Trimming took 1 base from V and 7 from J, leaving 11 bases between them. CDR3 length: 13 residues. The CDR3 bases are TGTGCCAGCAGCTTAGGTATGGGGCAAGAGCAGTACGTC. Protein: CASSLGMGQEQYV.

The chain links TRBV4-2 to TRBJ2-1, with 9 bases matching TRBD2. Germline V gene lookup returns CDR1 LGHNA and CDR2 YNFKEQ. The CDR3 has 15 amino acids. The trim removed 4 bases at V and 8 bases at J, leaving 9 bases unmatched. As DNA, the CDR3 is TGTGCCAGCAGCCCCCCCAGCGGGGGGATCTATGAGCAGTTCTTC. Its protein product is CASSPPSGGIYEQFF.

This clone appeared once. The rearrangement uses TRBV5-1 and TRBJ2-7; 7 bases match TRBD2. The V segment lost 6 bases and the J segment 0 bases; nucleotides outside the gene matches: 6. The germline V gene has CDR1 SGHRS and CDR2 YFSETQ. The CDR3 is 14 amino acids. The CDR3 is CASKERGDSYEQYV. DNA of the CDR3: TGCGCCAGCAAGGAGCGGGGAGACTCCTACGAGCAGTACGTC.

The V and J genes are TRBV5-1 and TRBJ2-5; the D gene is possibly TRBD1 (5 bases). CDR3 size: 14 residues. V was pared by 0 bases and J by 5 bases, with 11 bases between. In germline, CDR1 is SGHRS, CDR2 YFSETQ. In DNA, the CDR3 is TGCGCCAGCAGCTTGGTAGGGGCGGACGAGACCCAGTACTTC. Protein product: CASSLVGADETQYF. The variable domain in full, completed from reference TRBV5-1 and TRBJ2-5, reads KAGVTQTPRYLIKTRGQQVTLSCSPISGHRSVSWYQQTPGQGLQFLFEYFSETQRNKGNFPGRFSGRQFSNSRSEMNVSTLELGDSALYLCASSLVGADETQYFGPGTRLLVL.

This sequence joins TRBV4-1 and TRBJ2-7; possible D gene TRBD1, 6 bases. The V gene lost 0 bases and the J gene lost 0 bases, with 12 bases spanning the gap. Germline values: CDR1 MGHRA, CDR2 YSYEKL. The length of the CDR3 is 16 residues. This CDR3 is CASSQEGHQSSYEQYV. The CDR3 DNA sequence: TGCGCCAGCAGCCAAGAGGGACACCAGAGCTCCTACGAGCAGTACGTC.

This clone was seen a single time. The chain employs TRBV27 and TRBJ2-2, with a possible D match to TRBD1 (6 bases). The CDR3 has 14 amino acids. V was cut by 4 bases and J by 4 bases, with 10 bases left in between. The germline CDR1 and CDR2 sequences are MNHEY and SMNVEV (reference sequence). This CDR3 is CASSSGTTTGELFF. Written as DNA, the CDR3 is TGTGCCAGCAGTTCCGGGACAACCACCGGGGAGCTGTTTTTT.

J is TRBJ2-7 and V is TRBV10-3; 10 nucleotides line up with TRBD1. CDR1 ENHRY and CDR2 SYGVKD come from the germline V gene. The CDR3 has 13 amino acids. V lost 4 bases to trimming and J lost 4 bases; unmatched junction nucleotides: 1. DNA for the CDR3: TGTGCCATCAGTGGGGACAGGGGTTACGAGCAGTACGTC. This translates into CAISGDRGYEQYV.

This clone occurred a few times. This chain uses TRBV7-9 with TRBJ2-3; D gene ambiguous. V was cut by 5 bases and J by 0 bases, with 12 bases left in between. This CDR3 region has 15 residues. Germline CDR1 SEHNR, CDR2 FQNEAQ (reference sequence). For the CDR3, the DNA is TGTGCCAGCAGCCCCTGGGGTGCTAGCACAGATACGCAGTATTTT. This translates into CASSPWGASTDTQYF.

In its sample, this clone was seen a few times. The same CDR3 arises from other DNA sequences in this sample as well. The chain combines TRBV19 with TRBJ1-5; 7 bases map to TRBD1. Per the germline V gene, CDR1 is LNHDA and CDR2 is SQIVND (reference sequence). The CDR3 is made up of 14 amino acids. Trimming removed 2 bases from V and 4 bases from J; junction bases left unmatched: 2. The CDR3 DNA reads as TGTGCCAGTAGTATATTACAGGGGAATCAGCCCCAGCATTTT. Translated, it gives CASSILQGNQPQHF.

In its sample, this clone was seen a few times. The chain joins TRBV7-9 to TRBJ1-5; no firm D call. Trimming left V 1 base short and J 2 bases short, with 9 bases between. Germline V CDR1 and CDR2: SEHNR, FQNEAQ (reference sequence). CDR3 length equals 15 residues. The chain's CDR3 is CASSLVGPGNQPQHF. For the CDR3, the DNA is TGTGCCAGCAGCTTAGTTGGGCCTGGCAATCAGCCCCAGCATTTT. Looking up the rest from reference TRBV7-9 and TRBJ1-5 gives the full variable domain: DTGVSQNPRHKITKRGQNVTFRCDPISEHNRLYWYRQTLGQGPEFLTYFQNEAQLEKSRLLSDRFSAERPKGSFSTLEIQRTEQGDSAMYLCASSLVGPGNQPQHFGDGTRLSIL.

This clone was detected a few times. The V gene is TRBV27, the J gene TRBJ1-1, with D possibly being TRBD1 (5 bases). Germline V CDR1 and CDR2: MNHEY, SMNVEV (reference sequence). V was pared by 5 bases and J by 6 bases, with 13 bases between. CDR3 length: 13 amino acids. CDR3: CASSPRPGAEAFF. The DNA of the CDR3 is TGTGCCAGCAGTCCCAGGCCGGGGGCTGAAGCTTTCTTT.

The chain recombines TRBV7-2 with TRBJ1-6; 7 positions agree with TRBD1. The germline CDR1 and CDR2 sequences are SGHTA and FQGNSA. This CDR3 contains 14 residues. V lost 4 bases, J lost 7 bases, and 4 bases stayed unmatched. The CDR3 here is CASSWGQPNSPLHF. The DNA for the CDR3 is TGTGCCAGCAGCTGGGGACAGCCCAATTCACCCCTCCACTTT. The full variable domain, with the rest looked up from reference TRBV7-2 and TRBJ1-6, is GAGVSQSPSNKVTEKGKDVELRCDPISGHTALYWYRQSLGQGLEFLIYFQGNSAPDKSGLPSDRFSAERTGGSVSTLTIQRTQQEDSAVYLCASSWGQPNSPLHFGNGTRLTVT.

The chain couples TRBV7-9 to TRBJ2-5; TRBD2 matches at 8 bases. The CDR3 runs 17 residues. The V and J ends lost 0 bases and 5 bases, in that order; junction bases with no gene match: 11. Germline assignment: CDR1 SEHNR and CDR2 FQNEAQ (reference sequence). The CDR3 DNA is TGTGCCAGCAGCTTAGCGCTCGGTAGCGGGGCGGGGGAGACCCAGTACTTC. This gives the protein CASSLALGSGAGETQYF.

This clone is a singleton in its sample. The chain joins TRBV18 to TRBJ2-7, with a weak D call TRBD1 (6 bases). The CDR3 consists of 14 residues. V was clipped by 6 bases and J by 3 bases, with 15 bases between them. CDR1 and CDR2 (germline): KGHSH, LQKENI. DNA for the CDR3: TGTGCCAGCTCCCGAGGGGGATCGAGCTACGAGCAGTACGTC. Translation gives CASSRGGSSYEQYV.

This sequence joins TRBV7-2 and TRBJ2-1, with a possible D match to TRBD2 (7 bases). The V gene's germline CDR1 is SGHTA and CDR2 FQGNSA. This CDR3 comprises 16 residues. Trimming took off 2 bases at V and 6 bases at J, with 17 bases between the two ends. The CDR3 spells CASSLSRGPMGNEQFF. CDR3 sequence (DNA): TGTGCCAGCAGCTTATCGCGGGGGCCCATGGGCAATGAGCAGTTCTTC.

The CDR3 nucleotides are TGTGCCAGCAGCCCTACGACGAACACTGAAGCTTTCTTT. Translated: CASSPTTNTEAFF. This rearrangement joins TRBV7-3 to TRBJ1-1, with no clear D. The CDR3 length is 13 residues. CDR1 SGHTA and CDR2 FQGTGA come from the germline V gene. Trimming cost V 5 bases and J 1 base, with 8 bases left between them.

This CDR3 is CSVEIGFQQWNTGELFF. CDR3 DNA sequence: TGCAGCGTAGAAATAGGTTTCCAGCAATGGAACACCGGGGAGCTGTTTTTT. This sequence joins TRBV29-1 and TRBJ2-2; D gene unclear. Trimming stripped 6 bases from V and 1 base from J, with 21 bases between. The CDR3 contains 17 residues. Germline V CDR1 and CDR2: SQVTM, ANQGSEA.

The count of this clone is one. The V gene is TRBV9, the J gene TRBJ2-2; D is undetermined. The germline CDR1 and CDR2 sequences are SGDLS and YYNGEE. Trimming took off 1 base at V and 4 bases at J, with 8 bases between the two ends. The CDR3 is made up of 14 amino acids. As DNA, the CDR3 is TGTGCCAGCAGCGTAACCACTGCCACCGGGGAGCTGTTTTTT. Translated: CASSVTTATGELFF.

This chain uses TRBV9 with TRBJ1-4; 10 bases line up with TRBD1. V was clipped by 2 bases and J by 8 bases; unmatched bases: 6. The CDR3 is 15 residues long. CDR1 is SGDLS, CDR2 YYNGEE, per germline. CDR3 sequence: CASSVAGQGDEKLFF. CDR3 in DNA: TGTGCCAGCAGCGTTGCCGGACAGGGGGACGAAAAACTGTTTTTT.

V is TRBV18 and J is TRBJ1-1, with unresolved D. With 2 bases removed from V and 0 bases from J, the gap between germline ends came to 7 bases. CDR3 length equals 14 residues. Germline CDR1 is KGHSH and CDR2 is LQKENI. As DNA, the CDR3 is TGTGCCAGCTCACCATCAGCAATGAACACTGAAGCTTTCTTT. Protein: CASSPSAMNTEAFF.

This rearrangement joins TRBV3-1 (or the pseudogene TRBV3-2) to TRBJ2-6, with 12 nucleotides matching TRBD1. The CDR3 runs to 20 residues. J was trimmed by 3 bases and V by 0 bases; bases with no gene match: 9. Per the germline V gene, CDR1 is LGHDT and CDR2 is YNNKEL (reference sequence). The CDR3, as DNA: TGTGCCAGCAGCCAAGATAGGCGGGACAGGGGGCGCGGTGGGGCCAACGTCCTGACTTTC. Translating gives CASSQDRRDRGRGGANVLTF.